Listed here are 24 T cell receptor beta chains from one sample, sequenced in a study of blood T cell repertoires in COVID-19. The table came from immunoSEQ multiplex PCR; TCRdb's copy has only in-frame clones and leaves some out. The table has about 36,000 clones, approximately 86% seen once; the top ten hold around 4.9%. Sequences were obtained from peripheral blood. Receptors were obtained from a man between 45 and 60 years old with active COVID-19.

This chain connects TRBV9 to TRBJ2-3, with 7 bases matching TRBD1. J lost 3 bases, V lost 0 bases, and 4 bases had no gene match. In germline, CDR1 is SGDLS, CDR2 YYNGEE. The CDR3 is made up of 15 amino acids. This CDR3 is CASSVGLQGTDTQYF. CDR3 nucleotides: TGTGCCAGCAGCGTAGGATTACAGGGGACAGATACGCAGTATTTT.

The chain links TRBV29-1 to TRBJ2-1; 7 bases map to TRBD2. CDR1 and CDR2 from the germline V gene are SQVTM and ANQGSEA. This CDR3 comprises 14 residues. V was clipped by 4 bases and J by 3 bases; unmatched bases: 6. CDR3 sequence (DNA): TGCAGCGTTGCTGCGGGAGTAATCTACAATGAGCAGTTCTTC. Encoded protein: CSVAAGVIYNEQFF.

The chain uses TRBV21-1 and TRBJ1-6. TRBV21-1 is noted as a pseudogene. This CDR3 region has 14 residues. The CDR3 here is CASSGEGYNSPLHF. The CDR3 DNA sequence: TGTGCCAGCAGCGGAGAAGGCTATAATTCACCCCTCCACTTT.

In its sample, this clone was seen once. The CDR3, as DNA: TGTGCCAGCAGCGTTCAGGGGGCAAGGGACAATCAGCCCCAGCATTTT. This gives the protein CASSVQGARDNQPQHF. The chain is built from TRBV7-8 and TRBJ1-5, with 8 bases lining up with TRBD1. With V trimmed by 5 bases and J by 3 bases, 9 bases remained unmatched. Germline V lookup: CDR1 SGHVS, CDR2 FQNEAQ. The CDR3 extends over 16 amino acids.

The CDR3: CASSPSLGSNEQFF. CDR3 nucleotides: TGTGCCAGCTCTCCTAGCCTGGGAAGCAATGAGCAGTTCTTC. This chain connects TRBV9 to TRBJ2-1, with TRBD2 as a possible D gene (5 bases). Between the trimmed V and J ends, which lost 7 bases and 6 bases, there was a span of 17 bases. Germline V gene lookup returns CDR1 SGDLS and CDR2 YYNGEE. CDR3 length: 14 amino acids. Using reference TRBV9 and TRBJ2-1 for the parts outside the CDR3, the full variable domain is DSGVTQTPKHLITATGQRVTLRCSPRSGDLSVYWYQQSLDQGLQFLIQYYNGEERAKGNILERFSAQQFPDLHSELNLSSLELGDSALYFCASSPSLGSNEQFFGPGTRLTVL.

V usage is TRBV19 and J usage is TRBJ2-2; 7 positions match TRBD1. J was trimmed by 3 bases and V by 5 bases; bases with no gene match: 6. The CDR3 spans 15 residues. Germline CDR1 reads LNHDA; CDR2 reads SQIVND (reference sequence). CDR3 residues: CASSPWDSYTGELFF. The CDR3 bases are TGTGCCAGTAGTCCCTGGGACAGCTACACCGGGGAGCTGTTTTTT.

The V gene is TRBV7-2, the J gene TRBJ2-7, with 10 bases fitting TRBD1. The germline V gene encodes CDR1 SGHTA and CDR2 FQGNSA. The trim removed 3 bases at V and 8 bases at J, leaving 13 bases unmatched. The CDR3 consists of 16 residues. CDR3 sequence reads: CASSLNPPGQGIKQYF. CDR3 DNA sequence: TGTGCCAGCAGCTTGAATCCCCCGGGACAGGGGATTAAGCAGTACTTC.

The rearrangement links TRBV10-1 to TRBJ2-7, with D possibly matching TRBD1 (5 bases). The V gene's germline CDR1 is WNHNN and CDR2 SYGVQD (reference sequence). CDR3 length: 14 amino acids. Trimming left V 7 bases short and J 3 bases short, with 16 bases between. The CDR3, as DNA: TGCGCCAGCAACGACAGTCCAGATGTCTACGAGCAGTACTTC. Encoded protein: CASNDSPDVYEQYF.

The CDR3 DNA is TGTGCCAGCAGCTTGACGGGTGTAGACAGAAGACTGTTTTTT. This translates into CASSLTGVDRRLFF. The chain is built from TRBV5-6 and TRBJ1-4, with D possibly matching TRBD1 (5 bases). Trimming removed 1 base from V and 13 bases from J, with 17 bases in between. There are 14 residues in the CDR3. In germline, CDR1 is SGHDT, CDR2 YYEEEE. The full variable domain, in which reference TRBV5-6 and TRBJ1-4 provide the parts outside the CDR3, is DAGVTQSPTHLIKTRGQQVTLRCSPKSGHDTVSWYQQALGQGPQFIFQYYEEEERQRGNFPDRFSGHQFPNYSSELNVNALLLGDSALYLCASSLTGVDRRLFFGSGTQLSVL.

The chain uses TRBV5-4 and TRBJ1-5; D is ambiguous. Germline V gives CDR1 SGHNT, CDR2 YYREEE (reference sequence). The CDR3 has 15 amino acids. V lost 0 bases and J 0 bases, leaving 7 bases between the germline ends. CDR3 protein: CASSLGPYSNQPQHF. The CDR3 region has the DNA TGTGCCAGCAGCTTGGGGCCGTATAGCAATCAGCCCCAGCATTTT.

CDR3 sequence (DNA): TGTGCCAGCAGTTTATCGTCAGGGTCGTGGAACGAGCAGTACTTC. Its protein product is CASSLSSGSWNEQYF. The chain recombines TRBV27 with TRBJ2-7, with D tentatively TRBD1 (5 bases). The CDR3 covers 15 residues. Per germline, CDR1 MNHEY and CDR2 SMNVEV (reference sequence). Trimming pared 0 bases from V and 5 bases from J, leaving 14 bases between.

The chain combines TRBV14 with TRBJ1-4, with D tentatively TRBD1 (6 bases). The CDR3 totals 16 residues. Germline assignment: CDR1 SGHDN and CDR2 FVKESK. V was pared by 4 bases and J by 7 bases, with 19 bases between. The CDR3 DNA is TGTGCCAGCAGCCTCATGGGACATAAGTTGGGTGAAAAACTGTTTTTT. Translation gives CASSLMGHKLGEKLFF.

The chain combines TRBV4-3 with TRBJ1-2; D gene ambiguous. Germline CDR1 LGHNA, CDR2 YSLEER. V lost 5 bases and J 2 bases, leaving 12 bases between the germline ends. The length of the CDR3 is 14 residues. CDR3: CASSRDSGNYGYTF. The DNA of the CDR3 is TGCGCCAGCAGCAGGGATTCGGGGAACTATGGCTACACCTTC.

The rearrangement uses TRBV29-1 and TRBJ1-5, with D tentatively TRBD1 (5 bases). The germline V gene encodes CDR1 SQVTM and CDR2 ANQGSEA. This CDR3 has 17 amino acids. Trimming cost V 6 bases and J 1 base, with 22 bases left between them. The CDR3 loop reads CSVPRRSGFPSNQPQHF. DNA for the CDR3: TGCAGCGTCCCCCGGCGTTCAGGGTTTCCAAGCAATCAGCCCCAGCATTTT.

The CDR3 DNA reads TGTGCCAGCAGTCTTGCAGGGGAGTACACTGAAGCTTTCTTT. Encoded protein: CASSLAGEYTEAFF. The chain employs TRBV27 and TRBJ1-1, with D possibly TRBD1 on 6 matching bases. This CDR3 is built from 14 residues. V lost 5 bases and J 3 bases, leaving 13 bases between the germline ends. Germline V CDR1 and CDR2: MNHEY, SMNVEV (reference sequence).

This chain uses TRBV5-6 with TRBJ2-1; 11 positions agree with TRBD2. Germline CDR1 and CDR2: SGHDT and YYEEEE. Trimming removed 5 bases from V and 15 bases from J; junction bases left unmatched: 13. The CDR3 is 14 residues long. The CDR3: CASRKGTSGHRGFF. In DNA form, the CDR3 reads TGTGCCAGCAGGAAGGGGACTAGCGGACATAGAGGGTTCTTC.

This clone is medium-sized by share. This chain connects TRBV5-1 to TRBJ2-1; 8 nucleotides line up with TRBD2. V gave up 2 bases and J gave up 6 bases; unmatched junction bases: 7. There are 15 residues in the CDR3. Per the germline V gene, CDR1 is SGHRS and CDR2 is YFSETQ. The CDR3 DNA is TGCGCCAGCAGCTTTTTTCGGGAGGGAGGCAATGAGCAGTTCTTC. Translated, it gives CASSFFREGGNEQFF.

CDR3 in DNA: TGTGCCATCAGTCTCGCAGGTTCTGGAAACACCATATATTTT. Translation: CAISLAGSGNTIYF. The chain recombines TRBV10-3 with TRBJ1-3; no reliable D call. V lost 5 bases to trimming and J lost 1 base, with 9 bases between them. The CDR3 loop spans 14 amino acids. From germline, CDR1 is ENHRY and CDR2 SYGVKD.

V is TRBV6-1 and J is TRBJ2-6; 7 positions agree with TRBD1. The CDR3 contains 20 residues. In germline, CDR1 is MNHNS, CDR2 SASEGT. Trimming removed 0 bases from V and 0 bases from J; junction bases left unmatched: 11. The CDR3 DNA reads TGTGCCAGCAGTGAAGCGCTACCGGGACAGTCTAGCTCTGGGGCCAACGTCCTGACTTTC. Protein: CASSEALPGQSSSGANVLTF.

V is TRBV7-8 and J is TRBJ1-5; D perhaps matches TRBD1 (5 bases). The V end was cut by 6 bases, the J end by 2 bases, with 11 bases between. The CDR3 sequence is 14 residues long. Germline assignment: CDR1 SGHVS and CDR2 FQNEAQ. The chain's CDR3 is CASSRQSGNQPQHF. Here the CDR3 DNA reads TGTGCCAGCAGTCGACAGTCAGGCAATCAGCCCCAGCATTTT. The variable domain in full, with the rest retrieved from reference TRBV7-8 and TRBJ1-5, is GAGVSQSPRYKVAKRGQDVALRCDPISGHVSLFWYQQALGQGPEFLTYFQNEAQLDKSGLPSDRFFAERPEGSVSTLKIQRTQQEDSAVYLCASSRQSGNQPQHFGDGTRLSIL.

The chain uses TRBV11-2 and TRBJ1-1; tentatively, D is TRBD1 (6 bases). The germline CDR1 and CDR2 sequences are SGHAT and FQNNGV. The ends were cut back, 5 bases at V and 7 bases at J, with 11 bases in the middle. The CDR3 totals 12 residues. CDR3 nucleotide sequence: TGTGCCAGCAGCCAGGGGAGTTTTGAAGCTTTCTTT. It codes for CASSQGSFEAFF.

This clone was seen a single time. This chain uses TRBV19 with TRBJ1-2, with a tentative D call TRBD1 (6 bases). Germline values: CDR1 LNHDA, CDR2 SQIVND (reference sequence). The V gene lost 8 bases and the J gene lost 5 bases, with 12 bases spanning the gap. This CDR3 has 12 residues. The chain's CDR3 is CASSNRDYGYTF. CDR3 nucleotides: TGTGCCAGTTCCAACAGGGATTATGGCTACACCTTC.

Concerning this clone itself: One junction end does not reproduce the germline sequence, and a read error may be involved. This chain connects TRBV27 to TRBJ2-7; D possibly corresponds to TRBD2 (6 bases). Germline CDR1 is MNHEY and CDR2 is SMNVEV (reference sequence). The CDR3 spans 13 residues. CDR3 protein: CASGFGGHREQYF. The CDR3 nucleotides read TGTGCCAGCGGTTTCGGAGGGCACCGCGAGCAGTACTTC.

The chain links TRBV5-1 to TRBJ2-5; 15 bases match TRBD2. This CDR3 has 16 amino acids. Per germline, CDR1 SGHRS and CDR2 YFSETQ. Trimming at V came to 4 bases and at J to 5 bases, leaving 6 bases not matched to a gene. This CDR3 reads CASSVGLAGGLETQYF. In nucleotides, the CDR3 is TGCGCCAGCAGCGTGGGACTAGCGGGGGGCCTGGAGACCCAGTACTTC.